The 20 T cell receptor beta chains below all came from one sample that was sequenced in a study of T cells after yellow fever vaccination (dated by TCRdb to between 2018 and 2020). Library preparation used 5' RACE. Instrument on record: Illumina HiSeq 2500. The public reads were run again by TCRdb, first through fastp at Q25 and then through MiXCR, and only productive beta chains were kept. Every CDR3 protein is listed once, alongside the most common genes and DNA of its rows. The sample table contains about 210,000 distinct CDR3 sequences; only one count was recorded for roughly 6.2% of them. The ten biggest clones cover more than 1% of the sample. Per the publication, the treatment or condition label means: live attenuated yellow fever vaccine strain. Sequencing used CD4+ T cells sorted from PBMCs, obtained on the day of the yellow fever booster vaccination. Receptor source: a young man who received the YFV17D yellow fever vaccine.

The J gene is TRBJ2-2, the V gene TRBV2; D is perhaps TRBD1 or TRBD2 (5 bases each). Germline V lookup: CDR1 SNHLY, CDR2 FYNNEI. The CDR3 has 17 amino acids. Trimming shortened V by 3 bases and J by 4 bases, and 18 bases separated the two germline ends. The CDR3 coding sequence is TGTGCCAGCAGTGATGCCCCTCGAGGGGCAGGCACCGGGGAGCTGTTTTTT. Its translation: CASSDAPRGAGTGELFF.

The genes are TRBV19 and TRBJ2-7; TRBD2 might be the D (6 bases). Trimming cost V 6 bases and J 1 base, with 10 bases left between them. The CDR3 loop spans 13 amino acids. The germline CDR1 and CDR2 sequences are LNHDA and SQIVND (reference sequence). The CDR3 region is CASRRGQSYEQYF. CDR3 bases: TGTGCCAGTAGGCGGGGCCAGTCCTACGAGCAGTACTTC.

About this clonotype itself: At one of its ends the junction is not consistent with the germline gene, which may arise from a read error. The chain combines TRBV20-1 with TRBJ2-5; TRBD2 matches 7 bases. This CDR3 has 17 residues. Germline CDR1 is DFQATT and CDR2 is SNEGSKA (reference sequence). Here the CDR3 reads CCARDLVRVASGETQYF. CDR3 DNA: TGCTGTGCTAGAGATCTCGTTAGGGTGGCTAGCGGAGAGACCCAGTACTTC.

This clonotype was seen more than once but under ten times. The chain couples TRBV12-3 or TRBV12-4 to TRBJ2-1, with D maybe TRBD2 (7 bases). The CDR3 has 15 residues. Trimming removed 5 bases from V and 3 bases from J, with 14 bases in between. The CDR3 reads CASSRGARDYNEQFF. The CDR3, as DNA: TGTGCCAGCAGTCGGGGGGCTAGGGACTACAATGAGCAGTTCTTC.

This clonotype was recorded a few times. In DNA, the CDR3 is TGTGCCAGCAGCTTACCGCTCCTAGCGGGAGTGACCGGGGAGCTGTTTTTT. It codes for CASSLPLLAGVTGELFF. This chain links TRBV7-2 with TRBJ2-2; 10 positions agree with TRBD2. CDR3 length: 17 residues. Germline CDR1 SGHTA, CDR2 FQGNSA. Trimming at V came to 2 bases and at J to 5 bases, leaving 8 bases not matched to a gene.

The gene calls are TRBV10-3 and TRBJ2-7, with D maybe TRBD2 (5 bases). Germline CDR1 reads ENHRY; CDR2 reads SYGVKD. The CDR3 sequence is 13 residues long. With 6 bases removed from V and 5 bases from J, the gap between germline ends came to 14 bases. CDR3 DNA sequence: TGTGCCATCAGCCACGGGGTGGGTAACGAGCAGTACTTC. Translating gives CAISHGVGNEQYF.

CDR3: CASGLGDRDREKGSYEQYF. CDR3 bases: TGTGCTAGTGGTTTGGGAGACCGGGACAGGGAAAAAGGGTCCTACGAGCAGTACTTC. The V gene is TRBV12-5, the J gene TRBJ2-7, with TRBD1 matching 9 bases. V was pared by 1 base and J by 1 base, with 14 bases of the junction left unmatched. The CDR3 runs 19 residues. In germline, CDR1 is LGHNT, CDR2 FRNRAP.

The chain employs TRBV14 and TRBJ1-6; D not resolved. This CDR3 spans 14 amino acids. The V gene's germline CDR1 is SGHDN and CDR2 FVKESK. Trimming took off 0 bases at V and 10 bases at J, with 10 bases between the two ends. The CDR3, as DNA: TGTGCCAGCAGCCAAGATCATGTTATATCACCCCTCCACTTT. It specifies CASSQDHVISPLHF.

This clonotype was seen a handful of times. The chain links TRBV7-8 to TRBJ2-3; TRBD2 matches at 10 bases. Trimming cost V 0 bases and J 5 bases; bases outside gene matches: 5. The CDR3 has 16 amino acids. CDR1 is SGHVS, CDR2 FQNEAQ, per germline. The CDR3 sequence is CASSLAPASGRDTQYF. The CDR3 DNA sequence: TGTGCCAGCAGCTTAGCGCCGGCTAGCGGGAGAGATACGCAGTATTTT.

The chain has TRBV24-1 and TRBJ1-2; tentative D call: TRBD1 (6 bases). Between the trimmed V and J ends, which lost 7 bases and 4 bases, there was a span of 18 bases. Germline lookup yields CDR1 KGHDR and CDR2 SFDVKD. The CDR3 has 15 residues. The CDR3: CATSSSDRQPYGYTF. In DNA form, the CDR3 reads TGTGCCACCAGCTCGTCTGACAGGCAACCCTATGGCTACACCTTC.

A few counts support this clonotype. This chain uses TRBV7-8 with TRBJ2-7; TRBD2 aligns across 7 bases. The ends lost 5 bases at V and 3 bases at J; junction bases unmatched: 13. CDR3 length: 16 residues. CDR1 is SGHVS and CDR2 is FQNEAQ in the germline V gene. Here the CDR3 DNA reads TGTGCCAGCAGCACCCAGACGGGCGGGAGCTACTACGAGCAGTACTTC. Translating it yields CASSTQTGGSYYEQYF.

This clonotype occurred a few times. This chain uses TRBV20-1 with TRBJ2-7, with 8 nucleotides matching TRBD1. CDR1 DFQATT and CDR2 SNEGSKA come from the germline V gene (reference sequence). The V gene end was trimmed by 3 bases and the J gene end by 2 bases; junction bases not matched to a gene: 9. CDR3 length equals 15 residues. In DNA form, the CDR3 reads TGCAGTGCTAGGAATGGGCAGGGGGCCGCCTACGAGCAGTACTTC. Protein sequence: CSARNGQGAAYEQYF.

This clonotype was observed at least ten times. The CDR3 is CSVNEAFF. The CDR3 DNA reads as TGCAGCGTAAATGAAGCTTTCTTT. This rearrangement joins TRBV29-1 to TRBJ1-1; the D is unclear. V lost 6 bases and J lost 7, with 3 bases in between. Per the germline V gene, CDR1 is SQVTM and CDR2 is ANQGSEA. CDR3 length equals 8 residues.

This clonotype was seen a few times. V is TRBV19 and J is TRBJ2-1, with 7 nucleotides matching TRBD1. J was trimmed by 3 bases and V by 3 bases; bases with no gene match: 5. CDR1 is LNHDA, CDR2 SQIVND, per germline (reference sequence). The length of the CDR3 is 15 residues. The CDR3 here is CASSILTGFYNEQFF. The CDR3 coding sequence is TGTGCCAGTAGTATCCTGACAGGGTTCTACAATGAGCAGTTCTTC.

This clonotype was detected ten times or more. CDR3 residues: CASSRTGGNEQFF. The CDR3 DNA is TGTGCCAGCAGTAGGACAGGGGGCAATGAGCAGTTCTTC. This chain uses TRBV2 with TRBJ2-1; 10 bases align to TRBD1. V was pared by 5 bases and J by 6 bases, with 1 base of the junction left unmatched. Germline V CDR1 and CDR2: SNHLY, FYNNEI. The CDR3 has 13 amino acids.

This clonotype was picked up a small number of times. The rearrangement uses TRBV12-3 or TRBV12-4 and TRBJ1-4, with D tentatively TRBD1 (5 bases). The CDR3 is made up of 15 amino acids. Trimming removed 4 bases from V and 10 bases from J, with 19 bases in between. Here the CDR3 DNA reads TGTGCCAGCAGTTACCTCGGGGCAGGGAGGGTAAAACTGTTTTTT. It yields the protein CASSYLGAGRVKLFF.

This clonotype was detected ten times or more. V is TRBV7-8 and J is TRBJ2-3; the D call may be TRBD1 or TRBD2 (6 bases each). This CDR3 contains 16 residues. In germline, CDR1 is SGHVS, CDR2 FQNEAQ. Trimming took off 5 bases at V and 2 bases at J, with 17 bases between the two ends. CDR3 residues: CASSLRGPGFTDTQYF. CDR3 DNA sequence: TGTGCCAGCAGCCTTCGGGGGCCAGGGTTCACAGATACGCAGTATTTT.

This clonotype occurred a few times. CDR3 nucleotide sequence: TGTGCCAGCAGTTTCGGGGGGGCGGTCAAAAACATTCAGTACTTC. It specifies CASSFGGAVKNIQYF. The rearrangement uses TRBV12-3 or TRBV12-4 and TRBJ2-4; TRBD2 matches 8 bases. Trimming at V came to 3 bases and at J to 3 bases, leaving 4 bases not matched to a gene. The CDR3 has 15 residues.

This clonotype has a count of ten or more. J is TRBJ2-5 and V is TRBV7-2, with 7 positions matching TRBD2. Germline lookup yields CDR1 SGHTA and CDR2 FQGNSA. This CDR3 has 16 amino acids. V lost 5 bases to trimming and J lost 2 bases; unmatched junction nucleotides: 11. The CDR3 DNA reads as TGTGCCAGCAGCCGGAGATTGGGGGGGGGGCAAGAGACCCAGTACTTC. As protein: CASSRRLGGGQETQYF.

This clonotype was counted only a few times. The chain combines TRBV10-1 with TRBJ2-5, with a tentative D call TRBD2 (5 bases). CDR1 is WNHNN and CDR2 is SYGVQD in the germline V gene (reference sequence). The CDR3 runs to 13 residues. Trimming took off 6 bases at V and 4 bases at J, with 12 bases between the two ends. CDR3 sequence: CASSFSEGETQYF. The DNA of the CDR3 is TGCGCCAGCAGCTTTAGCGAGGGAGAGACCCAGTACTTC.